This is a list of T cell receptor beta chains from one sample in a study of blood T cell repertoires in COVID-19. The data were produced by immunoSEQ multiplex PCR, yet TCRdb's version contains in-frame clones alone and is incomplete. This sample has 60,000 to 75,000 clones, with 79% found just once. The sample consisted of peripheral blood. The receptors were sampled from a man aged 55 to 70 with active or convalescent COVID-19. The CDR3 runs from the conserved cysteine through the conserved F or W. The D gene is left open where the match is weak. Clone size is shown for a subset of rows, as once, few, many or a class of expanded clone.

>-|-|TRBJ2-5|TRBV2
CASRQQETQYF
TGTGCCAGCAGGCAGCAAGAGACCCAGTACTTC
>-|-|TRBJ2-7|TRBV6-4
CASRVQGSYEQYF
TGTGCCAGCAGGGTCCAGGGCTCCTACGAGCAGTACTTC
>-|-|TRBJ2-1|TRBV9
CASRARSSDDDEQFF
TGTGCCAGCAGAGCCCGGTCAAGCGACGACGATGAGCAGTTCTTC
>-|-|TRBJ1-1|TRBV7-9
CASSVEASVHTEAFF
TGTGCCAGCAGCGTAGAAGCATCGGTTCACACTGAAGCTTTCTTT
>-|-|TRBJ1-5|TRBV4-1
CASSHFRGDRYSQPQHF
TGCGCCAGCAGCCACTTCCGAGGTGACAGATATAGTCAGCCCCAGCATTTT
>-|-|TRBJ2-5|TRBV18
CASSRQHQETQYF
TGTGCCAGCTCAAGACAGCACCAAGAGACCCAGTACTTC
>-|TRBD1|TRBJ1-2|TRBV30
CACRDRGPGGYTF
TGTGCCTGCCGGGACAGGGGGCCTGGTGGCTACACCTTC
>once|-|TRBJ2-3|TRBV19
CASRVGPGTDTQYF
TGTGCCAGTAGAGTGGGGCCGGGCACAGATACGCAGTATTTT
>-|-|TRBJ1-2|TRBV19
CASSSPRESGGYGYTF
TGTGCCAGTAGTTCCCCAAGGGAGTCCGGCGGCTATGGCTACACCTTC
>-|TRBD2|TRBJ2-1|TRBV19
CASSPRLAGGTVTSYNEQFF
TGTGCCAGTAGCCCTAGACTAGCGGGGGGCACCGTTACATCCTACAATGAGCAGTTCTTC
>-|TRBD1|TRBJ2-3|TRBV18
CASSPDRGRADTQYF
TGTGCCAGCTCACCAGACAGGGGCCGGGCAGATACGCAGTATTTT
>-|-|TRBJ2-3|TRBV7-9
CASSLGSGGDTDTQYF
TGTGCCAGCAGCTTAGGTTCCGGGGGTGACACAGATACGCAGTATTTT
>-|TRBD1|TRBJ2-2|TRBV15
CATSRGRDRGDTGELFF
TGTGCCACCAGCAGAGGCCGGGACAGGGGAGATACCGGGGAGCTGTTTTTT
>-|TRBD1|TRBJ1-1|TRBV5-1
CASSHGQGRGNTEAFF
TGCGCCAGCAGTCATGGACAGGGGAGGGGGAACACTGAAGCTTTCTTT
>few|-|TRBJ1-3|TRBV9
CASSVGETRGGNTIYF
TGTGCCAGCAGCGTGGGAGAGACACGGGGGGGAAACACCATATATTTT
>few|TRBD1|TRBJ2-3|TRBV4-2
CASSQEGGQQTTDTQYF
TGTGCCAGCAGCCAAGAAGGGGGACAGCAGACCACAGATACGCAGTATTTT
>-|-|TRBJ1-6|TRBV7-6
CASSLEGGALFSYNSPLHF
TGTGCCAGCAGCTTAGAAGGTGGGGCGCTTTTCTCCTATAATTCACCCCTCCACTTT
>few|TRBD1|TRBJ1-4|TRBV6-5
CASSYTPGQRNEKLFF
TGTGCCAGCAGTTACACCCCGGGACAGCGGAATGAAAAACTGTTTTTT
>few|-|TRBJ1-2|TRBV19
CASSMSQVIGYTF
TGTGCCAGTAGTATGAGTCAGGTTATCGGCTACACCTTC
>-|-|TRBJ1-2|TRBV6-5
CASSLDLTTWSYTF
TGTGCCAGCAGTTTGGACTTGACCACGTGGAGCTACACCTTC
>-|TRBD1|TRBJ2-5|TRBV5-6
CASSKIPGQGGSETQYF
TGTGCCAGCAGTAAGATCCCGGGACAGGGAGGATCAGAGACCCAGTACTTC
>-|TRBD1|TRBJ2-7|TRBV18
CASFPGTGDEQYF
TGTGCCAGCTTTCCCGGGACAGGGGACGAGCAGTACTTC
>-|-|TRBJ1-1|TRBV7-3
CASSLSGDTEAFF
TGTGCCAGCAGCTTATCGGGTGACACTGAAGCTTTCTTT
>-|-|TRBJ1-5|TRBV4-1
CASSQESVGDQPQHF
TGCGCCAGCAGCCAAGAATCCGTCGGGGATCAGCCCCAGCATTTT
>once|-|TRBJ2-3|TRBV4-2
CASSQAEGRFTDTQYF
TGTGCCAGCAGCCAGGCCGAGGGCCGGTTCACAGATACGCAGTATTTT
>few|TRBD2|TRBJ2-5|TRBV28
CASSPPGGTTQYF
TGTGCCAGCAGCCCCCCGGGGGGAACGACCCAGTACTTC
>once|TRBD1|TRBJ1-6|TRBV30
CAWTDRGSNSPLHF
TGTGCCTGGACGGACAGGGGAAGTAATTCACCCCTCCACTTT
>-|-|TRBJ1-1|TRBV6-5
CASRSQGNTEAFF
TGTGCCAGCAGATCACAGGGGAACACTGAAGCTTTCTTT
>-|-|TRBJ2-2|TRBV5-1
CASSLNRDTGELFF
TGCGCCAGCAGCTTGAACAGGGACACCGGGGAGCTGTTTTTT
>-|TRBD1|TRBJ1-4|TRBV6-4
CASSDSGRDSNEKLFF
TGTGCCAGCAGTGACTCGGGACGGGACAGTAATGAAAAACTGTTTTTT
>-|-|TRBJ2-2|TRBV11-3
CASSPDTGRRTGELFF
TGTGCCAGCAGCCCGGATACAGGACGACGCACCGGGGAGCTGTTTTTT
>-|TRBD1|TRBJ2-5|TRBV19
CASSQNRGQETQYF
TGTGCCAGTAGTCAAAACAGGGGGCAAGAGACCCAGTACTTC
>-|-|TRBJ1-5|TRBV2
CASKKDSNQPQHF
TGTGCCAGTAAAAAAGACAGTAATCAGCCCCAGCATTTT
>-|-|TRBJ2-3|TRBV21-1
CASSPHRPGPPVASTDTQYF
TGTGCCAGCAGCCCCCACCGGCCGGGTCCCCCTGTTGCTAGCACAGATACGCAGTATTTT
>few|-|TRBJ1-2|TRBV20-1
CSASRGRLDYGYTF
TGCAGTGCTAGTCGAGGGCGCCTCGACTATGGCTACACCTTC
>-|TRBD1|TRBJ1-4|TRBV5-5
CASSQGTGGGRNEKLFF
TGTGCCAGCAGCCAAGGGACAGGAGGTGGGAGGAATGAAAAACTGTTTTTT
>-|-|TRBJ1-1|TRBV7-2
CASSAVRGETEAFF
TGTGCCAGCAGCGCGGTTCGGGGTGAGACTGAAGCTTTCTTT
>few|-|TRBJ1-2|TRBV20-1
CSASRGAPYGYTF
TGCAGTGCTAGTCGGGGGGCCCCCTATGGCTACACCTTC
>-|-|TRBJ1-4|TRBV9
CASSTRHSGGNEKLFF
TGTGCCAGCAGCACCCGCCACTCGGGGGGTAATGAAAAACTGTTTTTT
>-|TRBD1|TRBJ2-3|TRBV7-2
CASSGQGDTSTDTQYF
TGTGCCAGCAGCGGACAGGGGGATACTAGCACAGATACGCAGTATTTT
>-|-|TRBJ1-2|TRBV18
CASSPPGRYLDNYGYTF
TGTGCCAGCTCACCACCGGGGCGGTACCTTGATAACTATGGCTACACCTTC
>-|-|TRBJ1-4|TRBV28
CASSQRPGANEKLFF
TGTGCCAGCAGTCAGAGACCCGGGGCTAATGAAAAACTGTTTTTT
>-|TRBD2|TRBJ2-5|TRBV4-1
CASSRVGLAGQETQYF
TGCGCCAGCAGTAGAGTAGGACTAGCGGGCCAAGAGACCCAGTACTTC
>once|-|TRBJ1-1|TRBV20-1
CSASRETEAFF
TGCAGTGCTTCCCGGGAGACTGAAGCTTTCTTT
>few|-|TRBJ1-2|TRBV6-1
CASSEAPGYTF
TGTGCCAGCAGTGAAGCCCCGGGCTACACCTTC
>once|-|TRBJ1-1|TRBV5-4
CASSLDTGGTEAFF
TGTGCCAGCAGCTTGGATACGGGGGGCACTGAAGCTTTCTTT
>-|-|TRBJ1-1|TRBV6-2/TRBV6-3
CASSSLFRQATEAFF
TGTGCCAGCAGTTCCCTCTTCCGACAGGCCACTGAAGCTTTCTTT
>-|-|TRBJ2-7|TRBV5-4
CASSPSVNEQYF
TGTGCCAGCAGCCCTTCGGTAAACGAGCAGTACTTC